The 20 T cell receptor beta chains presented below share a single source sample, sequenced in a study of technical replicates of blood from a few donors. The protocol was immunoSEQ multiplex PCR, while the TCRdb copy is restricted to in-frame clones and leaves out a portion. The table lists some 57,000 clones, roughly 91% of them singletons, with 4.8% in the top ten. The sequenced sample consisted of PBMCs. These receptors all stem from a human donor in good health. Some clones in this sample may be carry-over from other donors' samples.

The gene calls are TRBV14 and TRBJ2-2; D remains unclear. CDR1 and CDR2 (germline): SGHDN, FVKESK. V gave up 4 bases and J gave up 5 bases, with 8 bases separating them. This CDR3 comprises 13 residues. The CDR3: CASSPRLTGELFF. Written as DNA, the CDR3 is TGTGCCAGCAGCCCGCGCCTAACCGGGGAGCTGTTTTTT.

The J gene is TRBJ1-3, the V gene TRBV14; 9 nucleotides match TRBD1. After removal of 4 bases from V and 2 bases from J, the junction contained 9 bases not matched to a gene. The length of the CDR3 is 17 residues. CDR1 and CDR2 (germline): SGHDN, FVKESK. The CDR3 bases are TGTGCCAGCAGCCGAGGACCGGGACAGGGAACTGGAAACACCATATATTTT. Translating it yields CASSRGPGQGTGNTIYF.

This chain joins TRBV6-6 and TRBJ2-2; D gene unclear. This CDR3 is built from 13 residues. CDR1 is MNHNY and CDR2 is SVGAGI in the germline V gene (reference sequence). V was shortened by 0 bases and J by 7 bases, with 6 bases between the two germline ends. CDR3 in amino acids: CASSYSPDGELFF. For the CDR3, the DNA is TGTGCCAGCAGTTACTCACCAGACGGGGAGCTGTTTTTT.

This chain joins TRBV5-1 and TRBJ1-6; possible D gene TRBD1, 6 bases. In germline, CDR1 is SGHRS, CDR2 YFSETQ. Between the trimmed V and J ends, which lost 0 bases and 17 bases, there was a span of 21 bases. The CDR3 runs 15 residues. CDR3 DNA sequence: TGCGCCAGCAGCTTGGCTGGGACACCGTTTCTTGATTTCCACTTT. Protein sequence: CASSLAGTPFLDFHF.

The V call is TRBV5-1, the J call TRBJ2-3; D gene ambiguous. This CDR3 has 13 amino acids. Per germline, CDR1 SGHRS and CDR2 YFSETQ. Trimming shortened V by 2 bases and J by 0 bases, and 4 bases separated the two germline ends. In DNA, the CDR3 is TGCGCCAGCAGCTTCTCTAGCACAGATACGCAGTATTTT. This codes for CASSFSSTDTQYF.

The chain links TRBV6-1 to TRBJ2-5, with 8 bases matching TRBD1. The V gene's germline CDR1 is MNHNS and CDR2 SASEGT. Trimming took 5 bases from V and 5 from J; bases not matched to a gene: 10. The CDR3 totals 15 residues. As DNA, the CDR3 is TGTGCCAGCAGTCCTCGGACAGGGTACTGGGAGACCCAGTACTTC. Translated: CASSPRTGYWETQYF.

This chain links TRBV5-1 with TRBJ2-1; tentative D call: TRBD2 (6 bases). The CDR3 spans 14 residues. Deletions cut 1 base from V and 6 bases from J, with 11 bases between. The germline V gene encodes CDR1 SGHRS and CDR2 YFSETQ. The CDR3 spells CASSLSGGFNEQFF. CDR3 DNA: TGCGCCAGCAGCTTGTCTGGGGGGTTCAATGAGCAGTTCTTC.

The gene calls are TRBV7-8 and TRBJ1-3; D gene unclear. The CDR3 has 15 residues. From germline, CDR1 is SGHVS and CDR2 FQNEAQ. V was clipped by 1 base and J by 0 bases, with 7 bases between them. In nucleotides, the CDR3 is TGTGCCAGCAGCTTAGACTCGTTCTCTGGAAACACCATATATTTT. Translation gives CASSLDSFSGNTIYF.

V gene TRBV19 combines with J gene TRBJ2-7; tentatively, D is TRBD2 (6 bases). V was cut by 5 bases and J by 1 base, with 12 bases left in between. Germline CDR1 and CDR2: LNHDA and SQIVND (reference sequence). The CDR3 is made up of 14 amino acids. Written as DNA, the CDR3 is TGTGCCAGTAGTTCGGGACTTTTGTCCTACGAGCAGTACTTC. Translation gives CASSSGLLSYEQYF.

In DNA, the CDR3 is TGCGCCAGCAACGAAAGGCCAGGGGGCGCCGGCACAGATACGCAGTATTTT. This sequence encodes CASNERPGGAGTDTQYF. This chain uses TRBV5-1 with TRBJ2-3; 8 bases map to TRBD1. From germline, CDR1 is SGHRS and CDR2 YFSETQ. The CDR3 is 17 amino acids. With 6 bases clipped from V and 1 base from J, the junction kept 13 bases outside the gene matches. The entire variable domain, with the rest obtained from reference TRBV5-1 and TRBJ2-3, is as follows: KAGVTQTPRYLIKTRGQQVTLSCSPISGHRSVSWYQQTPGQGLQFLFEYFSETQRNKGNFPGRFSGRQFSNSRSEMNVSTLELGDSALYLCASNERPGGAGTDTQYFGPGTRLTVL.

This clone was observed once. V is TRBV7-2 and J is TRBJ2-5, with 7 bases identical to TRBD2. The CDR3 has 15 residues. Unmatched junction bases numbered 11, after V lost 5 bases and J lost 5 bases. Per the germline V gene, CDR1 is SGHTA and CDR2 is FQGNSA. CDR3 amino acids: CASSGRASGMETQYF. For the CDR3, the DNA is TGTGCCAGCAGCGGTAGAGCTAGCGGTATGGAGACCCAGTACTTC.

The gene calls are TRBV7-2 and TRBJ1-6; D is possibly TRBD1 (5 bases). The germline V gene has CDR1 SGHTA and CDR2 FQGNSA. Trimming shortened V by 1 base and J by 5 bases, and 9 bases separated the two germline ends. This CDR3 spans 15 amino acids. CDR3 coding DNA: TGTGCCAGCAGCTTAGGCAGGGTCGATAATTCACCCCTCCACTTT. Translated, it gives CASSLGRVDNSPLHF. Combining the CDR3 with reference TRBV7-2 and TRBJ1-6 gives the whole variable domain GAGVSQSPSNKVTEKGKDVELRCDPISGHTALYWYRQSLGQGLEFLIYFQGNSAPDKSGLPSDRFSAERTGGSVSTLTIQRTQQEDSAVYLCASSLGRVDNSPLHFGNGTRLTVT.

This chain uses TRBV29-1 with TRBJ2-7; TRBD1 matches 7 bases. CDR3 length equals 12 residues. Germline V gene lookup returns CDR1 SQVTM and CDR2 ANQGSEA. After removal of 6 bases from V and 0 bases from J, the junction contained 2 bases not matched to a gene. The CDR3 DNA follows: TGCAGCGTCAGGACAGGCTCCTACGAGCAGTACTTC. Translating it yields CSVRTGSYEQYF.

The V gene is TRBV9, the J gene TRBJ2-3, with TRBD2 as a possible D gene (5 bases). The CDR3 runs to 13 residues. Per germline, CDR1 SGDLS and CDR2 YYNGEE. The V end lost 3 bases, the J end lost 6 bases, and 11 bases lay between the germline ends. The CDR3, as DNA: TGTGCCAGCAGCGCCGCGGGCAGGGATACGCAGTATTTT. It translates to CASSAAGRDTQYF.

The gene calls are TRBV5-1 and TRBJ2-7; unclear D gene. The V end lost 4 bases, the J end lost 3 bases, and 8 bases lay between the germline ends. The CDR3 is 12 amino acids. Germline V CDR1 and CDR2: SGHRS, YFSETQ. The CDR3 coding sequence is TGCGCCAGCAGCATGGGCGGCTACGAGCAGTACTTC. Protein sequence: CASSMGGYEQYF.

V gene TRBV7-3 combines with J gene TRBJ1-2; D not certain. Between the trimmed V and J ends, which lost 5 bases and 3 bases, there was a span of 7 bases. The CDR3 totals 12 residues. Looked up from germline, CDR1 is SGHTA and CDR2 is FQGTGA. The chain's CDR3 is CASSAPDYGYTF. The CDR3, as DNA: TGTGCCAGCAGCGCCCCGGACTATGGCTACACCTTC.

V and J are TRBV6-1 and TRBJ2-3; D perhaps matches TRBD2 (5 bases). Looked up from germline, CDR1 is MNHNS and CDR2 is SASEGT. The CDR3 loop spans 17 amino acids. Trimming pared 1 base from V and 0 bases from J, leaving 14 bases between. CDR3 coding DNA: TGTGCCAGCAGTGAAGGGGCGAGCGGATATAGCACAGATACGCAGTATTTT. It specifies CASSEGASGYSTDTQYF.

This chain links TRBV13 with TRBJ2-7; the match to TRBD2 covers 9 bases. Germline V gene lookup returns CDR1 PRHDT and CDR2 FYEKMQ (reference sequence). This CDR3 comprises 19 residues. The junction had 16 bases not matched to a gene; V was cut back by 4 bases and J by 0 bases. For the CDR3, the DNA is TGTGCCAGCAGCTCGACGGGAGTCGCGGGGGGGCCAAGCTCCTACGAGCAGTACTTC. Encoded protein: CASSSTGVAGGPSSYEQYF.

The chain uses TRBV7-9 and TRBJ2-5; D is perhaps TRBD2 (5 bases). V was pared by 3 bases and J by 3 bases, with 11 bases between. CDR3 length: 14 residues. Germline CDR1 and CDR2: SEHNR and FQNEAQ (reference sequence). The CDR3 loop is CASSLNPGEETQYF. The CDR3 nucleotides read TGTGCCAGCAGCTTGAACCCCGGGGAAGAGACCCAGTACTTC.

In DNA form, the CDR3 reads TGTGCCAGCAGTCTAACGACAGGGAGTGTCGATGAGCAGTTCTTC. Residues: CASSLTTGSVDEQFF. The chain employs TRBV27 and TRBJ2-1; TRBD1 agrees at 7 bases. Germline CDR1 and CDR2: MNHEY and SMNVEV (reference sequence). This CDR3 comprises 15 residues. V shed 5 bases and J 8 bases; nucleotides not matched to a gene: 12.